This entry concerns a single T cell receptor (beta chain). Original processing methods: Researchers report that nucleated cell counts were estimated from reference gene primer amplification. The table came from immunoSEQ multiplex PCR; TCRdb's copy has only in-frame clones and leaves some out. Clone size and V and J calls were adopted from that table, with D and trimming inferred from the DNA. The sample lists tens of thousands of clones, about 90% seen once, with 5% to 6% in the top ten. These data belong to a study of blood T cell repertoires in COVID-19. Study overall: Some COVID-19 samples were acute and others convalescent; all came from the United States, Italy and Spain. Sources were T cells, B-cell-depleted T cells, or PBMCs; the material itself was cDNA or gDNA.

The source is a man in his forties or fifties with acute or convalescent COVID-19. The sequenced material came from peripheral blood.

The CDR3 reads CSVTGGGYEQYF. CDR3 nucleotide sequence: TGCAGCGTGACAGGGGGCGGCTACGAGCAGTACTTC. The chain joins TRBV29-1 to TRBJ2-7; 10 bases fit TRBD1. The CDR3 loop spans 12 amino acids. In germline, CDR1 is SQVTM, CDR2 ANQGSEA. The ends lost 6 bases at V and 3 bases at J; junction bases unmatched: 2.